These 10 T cell receptor beta chains came from one sample sequenced in a study of T-cell memory formation after mild COVID-19. Each CDR3 protein is one row after TCRdb ran MiXCR on the 5' RACE reads. The table lists 470,000 or so distinct CDR3 sequences, 20% of them singletons. The sequenced material came from PBMCs or a T cell subset sorted from them (not recorded which). The receptors derive from an adult woman who had mild COVID-19 (a few samples of this study predate the infection). Cell type and time point are not known.

V is TRBV4-2 and J is TRBJ2-7; no clear D. The V gene lost 1 base and the J gene lost 5 bases, with 12 bases spanning the gap. The CDR3 is 14 amino acids. The germline CDR1 and CDR2 sequences are LGHNA and YNFKEQ. In DNA, the CDR3 is TGTGCCAGCAGCCAAGCTCTCGGCGAGGACGAGCAGTACTTC. This translates into CASSQALGEDEQYF.

This clonotype occurred many times. The V call is TRBV3-1, the J call TRBJ2-7, with TRBD1 matching 8 bases. J lost 4 bases, V lost 0 bases, and 8 bases had no gene match. This CDR3 comprises 16 residues. The germline gives CDR1 LGHDT, CDR2 YNNKEL (reference sequence). The CDR3 spells CASSQDMSGGLYEQYF. CDR3 DNA: TGTGCCAGCAGCCAAGATATGTCAGGGGGCTTGTACGAGCAGTACTTC.

This clonotype appeared a few times. This rearrangement joins TRBV24-1 to TRBJ2-3, with 8 bases matching TRBD1. Losses at the gene ends were 5 bases for V and 0 bases for J; bases not matched to a gene: 12. Germline CDR1 reads KGHDR; CDR2 reads SFDVKD. CDR3 length: 18 residues. This CDR3 reads CATSVAPPQGESTDTQYF. The CDR3 coding sequence is TGTGCCACCAGTGTCGCCCCACCACAGGGGGAAAGCACAGATACGCAGTATTTT.

The chain uses TRBV7-2 and TRBJ2-7; the match to TRBD2 covers 7 bases. The CDR3 covers 15 residues. V shed 3 bases, J shed 2 bases, and the junction held 7 bases outside the gene matches. Germline lookup yields CDR1 SGHTA and CDR2 FQGNSA. CDR3 region: CASSFGRALAYEQYF. The DNA for the CDR3 is TGTGCCAGCAGCTTTGGGAGGGCCCTGGCCTACGAGCAGTACTTC.

A few counts support this clonotype. The rearrangement links TRBV20-1 to TRBJ1-2; D unclear. The V end lost 5 bases, the J end lost 5 bases, and 12 bases lay between the germline ends. The CDR3 covers 12 residues. Germline V CDR1 and CDR2: DFQATT, SNEGSKA (reference sequence). The CDR3 DNA sequence: TGCAGTGCTTGGCCGAATCCTTATGGCTACACCTTC. The encoded protein is CSAWPNPYGYTF.

The V and J genes are TRBV24-1 and TRBJ2-3; a possible D gene is TRBD2 (5 bases). Germline CDR1 reads KGHDR; CDR2 reads SFDVKD. The CDR3 totals 14 residues. The germline V and J ends were trimmed by 7 bases and 2 bases, with 12 bases remaining between them. The CDR3 here is CATRPRGPTDTQYF. DNA of the CDR3: TGTGCCACCAGACCCCGAGGGCCCACAGATACGCAGTATTTT.

This sequence joins TRBV7-9 and TRBJ2-3; TRBD2 matches at 8 bases. The CDR3 runs 20 residues. The J segment lost 1 base and the V segment lost 5 bases, leaving 20 bases of the junction unmatched. Germline assignment: CDR1 SEHNR and CDR2 FQNEAQ (reference sequence). Here the CDR3 DNA reads TGTGCCAGCAGCACCACCAATGGAGCGGGGGCCTCTCAGGGCACAGATACGCAGTATTTT. Encoded protein: CASSTTNGAGASQGTDTQYF.

This sequence joins TRBV24-1 and TRBJ2-2, with a tentative D call TRBD1 (6 bases). CDR1 KGHDR and CDR2 SFDVKD come from the germline V gene. This CDR3 spans 18 amino acids. V gave up 3 bases and J gave up 1 base, with 17 bases separating them. The CDR3 spells CATSDTRQAGWNTGELFF. For the CDR3, the DNA is TGTGCCACCAGTGATACCCGACAGGCCGGATGGAACACCGGGGAGCTGTTTTTT.

This clonotype was recorded only once. The gene calls are TRBV20-1 and TRBJ2-3; D is unresolved. The CDR3 extends over 13 amino acids. Trimming pared 3 bases from V and 1 base from J, leaving 8 bases between. The V gene's germline CDR1 is DFQATT and CDR2 SNEGSKA (reference sequence). The CDR3 DNA sequence: TGCAGTGCTAGGGTTCAGGGCACAGATACGCAGTATTTT. Translating gives CSARVQGTDTQYF.

The chain couples TRBV5-1 to TRBJ2-2; 9 bases are a match to TRBD1. Trimming took 7 bases from V and 7 from J; bases not matched to a gene: 11. CDR3 length: 15 amino acids. The V gene's germline CDR1 is SGHRS and CDR2 YFSETQ. The CDR3 nucleotides are TGCGCCAGCTTCCGGGACAGGGAAAAACGCGGGGAGCTGTTTTTT. It encodes CASFRDREKRGELFF.